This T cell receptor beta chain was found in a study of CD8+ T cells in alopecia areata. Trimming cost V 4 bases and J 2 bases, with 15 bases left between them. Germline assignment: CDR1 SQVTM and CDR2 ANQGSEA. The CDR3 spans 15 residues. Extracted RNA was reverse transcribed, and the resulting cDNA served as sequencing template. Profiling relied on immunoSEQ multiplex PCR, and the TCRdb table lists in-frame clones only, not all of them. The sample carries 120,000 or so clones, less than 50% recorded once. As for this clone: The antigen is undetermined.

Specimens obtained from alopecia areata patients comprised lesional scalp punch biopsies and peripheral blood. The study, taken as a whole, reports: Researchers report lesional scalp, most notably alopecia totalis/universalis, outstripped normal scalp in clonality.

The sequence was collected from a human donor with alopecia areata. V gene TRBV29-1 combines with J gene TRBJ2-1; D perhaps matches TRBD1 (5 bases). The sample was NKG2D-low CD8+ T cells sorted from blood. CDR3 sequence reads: CSVVDRDRTYNEQFF. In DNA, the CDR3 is TGCAGCGTTGTGGATCGAGACAGAACCTACAATGAGCAGTTCTTC.